These 25 T cell receptor beta chains originate from one sample sequenced in a study of regulatory T cells in long-lasting Graves disease. Relying on iRepertoire HTBI primers and Arm-PCR of CDR3 regions, the team built TCR beta libraries. TCRdb re-analysed the multiplex PCR reads in MiXCR, keeping a single row per CDR3 protein. The sample lists roughly 300,000 distinct CDR3 sequences, approximately 20% occurring once. The sample's time point: persistent/refractory GD, antithyroid drugs over 5 years with positive TRAb. There was RNA extracted from PBMCs, and the TCR library was made from it. Specimen: peripheral blood mononuclear cells (PBMCs), collected when the disease was refractory, from a patient treated with antithyroid drugs. The receptors come from a female donor with Graves disease.

This clonotype was observed a handful of times. The chain recombines TRBV11-1 with TRBJ1-1; tentatively, D is TRBD1 (5 bases). Germline V lookup: CDR1 SGHAT, CDR2 FQDESV (reference sequence). The CDR3 length is 13 residues. Trimming removed 7 bases at V and 7 bases at J, with 16 bases between. The CDR3, as DNA: TGTGCCAGCACCAAACTCCGGGACGGTGAAGCTTTCTTT. Protein product: CASTKLRDGEAFF.

Concerning this clonotype: As the CDR3 is not closed by the conserved phenylalanine or tryptophan, this likely results from a read error. This sequence joins TRBV30 and TRBJ1-2; D unclear. From germline, CDR1 is GTSNPN and CDR2 SVGIG (reference sequence). The V end lost 0 bases, the J end lost 8 bases, and 10 bases lay between the germline ends. The CDR3 has 12 amino acids. CDR3 amino acids: CAWSVGSIGYTS. The CDR3 DNA is TGTGCCTGGAGTGTAGGGTCTATCGGCTACACCTCC.

This chain joins TRBV5-1 and TRBJ2-2; D is possibly TRBD2 (6 bases). The CDR3 covers 16 residues. V was clipped by 1 base and J by 1 base, with 11 bases between them. Germline lookup yields CDR1 SGHRS and CDR2 YFSETQ. The DNA for the CDR3 is TGCGCCAGCAGCTTGATGCCTAGCGAGAACACCGGGGAGCTGTTTTTT. Protein: CASSLMPSENTGELFF. The whole variable domain, remainder taken from reference TRBV5-1 and TRBJ2-2, is KAGVTQTPRYLIKTRGQQVTLSCSPISGHRSVSWYQQTPGQGLQFLFEYFSETQRNKGNFPGRFSGRQFSNSRSEMNVSTLELGDSALYLCASSLMPSENTGELFFGEGSRLTVL.

V usage is TRBV7-9 and J usage is TRBJ2-2; 9 bases align to TRBD2. The V segment lost 0 bases and the J segment 4 bases; nucleotides outside the gene matches: 3. CDR3 length: 16 amino acids. Germline V gene sequence: CDR1 SEHNR, CDR2 FQNEAQ (reference sequence). CDR3 DNA: TGTGCCAGCAGCTTAGCAGCGGGGGGAACCACCGGGGAGCTGTTTTTT. It specifies CASSLAAGGTTGELFF.

This clonotype appeared many times. The chain combines TRBV20-1 with TRBJ2-2, with TRBD2 as a possible D gene (6 bases). The CDR3 is 16 amino acids. V lost 0 bases, J lost 1 base, and 12 bases lay in between. The germline gives CDR1 DFQATT, CDR2 SNEGSKA (reference sequence). The CDR3 sequence: CSARDYQRVNTGELFF. CDR3 sequence (DNA): TGCAGTGCTAGAGATTACCAGCGGGTGAACACCGGGGAGCTGTTTTTT.

Regarding this clonotype: The junction does not match germline at one end; this may be a read error. The rearrangement links TRBV20-1 to TRBJ1-4; no firm D call. The CDR3 totals 15 residues. CDR1 and CDR2 (germline): DFQATT, SNEGSKA (reference sequence). The CDR3 protein is CSARPSGVRNEKPFF. In DNA form, the CDR3 reads TGCAGTGCTAGACCCTCAGGTGTTAGGAATGAAAAACCGTTTTTT.

The chain carries TRBV20-1 and TRBJ2-3; D gene unclear. Germline V gene data show CDR1 as DFQATT and CDR2 as SNEGSKA (reference sequence). This CDR3 spans 12 amino acids. V lost 4 bases and J 5 bases, leaving 10 bases between the germline ends. As DNA, the CDR3 is TGCAGTGCTATGACGGGTATAGATACGCAGTATTTT. Its translation: CSAMTGIDTQYF.

The chain employs TRBV29-1 and TRBJ1-4; TRBD1 might be the D (6 bases). V dropped 5 bases and J dropped 6 bases, with 7 bases sitting between them. Germline loops: CDR1 SQVTM, CDR2 ANQGSEA. This CDR3 has 11 amino acids. The CDR3 DNA reads as TGCAGCGTTCACAGGGATGAAAAACTGTTTTTT. Its translation: CSVHRDEKLFF. Looking up the rest from reference TRBV29-1 and TRBJ1-4 gives the full variable domain: SAVISQKPSRDICQRGTSLTIQCQVDSQVTMMFWYRQQPGQSLTLIATANQGSEATYESGFVIDKFPISRPNLTFSTLTVSNMSPEDSSIYLCSVHRDEKLFFGSGTQLSVL.

A single count supports this clonotype. CDR3 sequence reads: CATNPGTSTDTQYF. CDR3 sequence (DNA): TGCGCCACCAATCCGGGGACTAGCACAGATACGCAGTATTTT. The rearrangement links TRBV5-1 to TRBJ2-3; D may be TRBD2 (6 bases). The CDR3 runs to 14 residues. V lost 9 bases to trimming and J lost 0 bases, with 14 bases between them. CDR1 and CDR2 (germline): SGHRS, YFSETQ. The full variable domain, its missing parts supplied by reference TRBV5-1 and TRBJ2-3, is KAGVTQTPRYLIKTRGQQVTLSCSPISGHRSVSWYQQTPGQGLQFLFEYFSETQRNKGNFPGRFSGRQFSNSRSEMNVSTLELGDSALYLCATNPGTSTDTQYFGPGTRLTVL.

The chain couples TRBV19 to TRBJ1-4, with 9 nucleotides matching TRBD1. Germline lookup yields CDR1 LNHDA and CDR2 SQIVND (reference sequence). V dropped 6 bases and J dropped 6; count of bases not matched to a gene: 8. CDR3 length: 15 amino acids. The DNA of the CDR3 is TGTGCCAGTAGGAACTTTCGGGACAGGGATGAAAAACTGTTTTTT. Protein product: CASRNFRDRDEKLFF.

The rearrangement links TRBV6-1 to TRBJ1-2; 7 nucleotides agree with TRBD1. Per the germline V gene, CDR1 is MNHNS and CDR2 is SASEGT. This CDR3 has 23 amino acids. Germline trimming cut 6 bases from V and 4 bases from J; bases unmatched to any gene: 35. In nucleotides, the CDR3 is TGTGCCAGCAGCTACACAGCGACTATGGCAGGGGGGCGACCGCGCTCCGGGGGCTATGGCTACACCTTC. It yields the protein CASSYTATMAGGRPRSGGYGYTF.

The sample holds a few counts of this clonotype. The rearrangement links TRBV6-2 or TRBV6-3 to TRBJ1-5; D is uncertain. V lost 6 bases and J lost 4, with 7 bases in between. Germline V gene sequence: CDR1 MNHEY, CDR2 SVGEGT. CDR3 length: 12 residues. The CDR3 protein is CASRDMNQPQHF. CDR3 nucleotides: TGTGCCAGCAGGGATATGAATCAGCCCCAGCATTTT.

The gene calls are TRBV29-1 and TRBJ1-5; D is possibly TRBD1 (5 bases). This CDR3 comprises 13 residues. V lost 7 bases to trimming and J lost 6 bases, with 16 bases between them. Per the germline V gene, CDR1 is SQVTM and CDR2 is ANQGSEA. The CDR3 spells CSALKGEGQPQHF. The CDR3 DNA is TGCAGCGCCCTGAAAGGGGAGGGTCAGCCCCAGCATTTT.

The genes are TRBV20-1 and TRBJ2-1; tentative D call: TRBD2 (6 bases). The CDR3 length is 14 residues. CDR1 is DFQATT and CDR2 is SNEGSKA in the germline V gene (reference sequence). V was clipped by 5 bases and J by 3 bases, with 14 bases between them. CDR3 nucleotide sequence: TGCAGTGCTGGCCGATTTAGCGGCTACAATGAGCAGTTCTTC. Amino acid sequence: CSAGRFSGYNEQFF.

This clonotype was counted many times. The chain has TRBV12-5 and TRBJ2-5; TRBD1 agrees at 11 bases. The CDR3 is 18 amino acids. V was pared by 2 bases and J by 5 bases, with 13 bases of the junction left unmatched. Looked up from germline, CDR1 is LGHNT and CDR2 is FRNRAP. CDR3 region: CASGLPGQGAVPNETQYF. In DNA form, the CDR3 reads TGTGCTAGTGGTTTGCCCGGACAGGGGGCAGTCCCGAACGAGACCCAGTACTTC.

This clonotype was observed many times. The chain recombines TRBV19 with TRBJ2-7; possible D gene TRBD1, 6 bases. Trimming removed 1 base from V and 5 bases from J, with 9 bases in between. The CDR3 is made up of 13 amino acids. The V gene's germline CDR1 is LNHDA and CDR2 SQIVND (reference sequence). The CDR3 protein is CASSIASGDEQYF. The DNA of the CDR3 is TGTGCCAGTAGTATAGCGTCAGGGGACGAGCAGTACTTC.

The chain has TRBV6-9 and TRBJ1-2; D is ambiguous. This CDR3 spans 14 amino acids. The germline V and J ends were trimmed by 3 bases and 4 bases, with 12 bases remaining between them. CDR1 MNHGY and CDR2 SVAAGI come from the germline V gene. CDR3 amino acids: CASSYSGGGYGYTF. CDR3 coding DNA: TGTGCCAGCAGTTACTCCGGCGGAGGCTATGGCTACACCTTC.

This clonotype was seen repeatedly, ten times or more. This chain links TRBV3-1 with TRBJ2-5; D perhaps matches TRBD1 (6 bases). Deletions cut 4 bases from V and 0 bases from J, with 12 bases between. CDR1 is LGHDT, CDR2 YNNKEL, per germline (reference sequence). The CDR3 loop spans 15 amino acids. CDR3 in DNA: TGTGCCAGCAGCCTGGGGGCAGGGGACCAAGAGACCCAGTACTTC. This translates into CASSLGAGDQETQYF.

This clonotype appeared a few times. The junction departs from the called germline gene at one end, perhaps through a read error. The chain is built from TRBV7-7 and TRBJ2-1, with a possible D match to TRBD1 (5 bases). Germline lookup yields CDR1 SSHAT and CDR2 FNYEAQ (reference sequence). The CDR3 is 14 residues long. The CDR3 bases are TGTGCTAGCAGCTTCGACAGTGGGGCCTATGAGCAGTTCTTC. It specifies CASSFDSGAYEQFF.

V is TRBV2 and J is TRBJ2-1, with TRBD1 matching 9 bases. The CDR3 is made up of 13 amino acids. CDR1 is SNHLY and CDR2 is FYNNEI in the germline V gene. V shed 6 bases and J 7 bases; nucleotides not matched to a gene: 4. CDR3 DNA sequence: TGTGCCAGCAGGGGACAGGGAGTGAATGAGCAGTTCTTC. This sequence encodes CASRGQGVNEQFF.

The chain has TRBV28 and TRBJ2-1; D perhaps matches TRBD2 (7 bases). This CDR3 has 18 amino acids. V was shortened by 3 bases and J by 0 bases, with 18 bases between the two germline ends. Germline V gives CDR1 MDHEN, CDR2 SYDVKM. CDR3 sequence: CASSLGRGYLSSYNEQFF. In DNA, the CDR3 is TGTGCCAGCAGTTTGGGGAGGGGGTACCTAAGCTCCTACAATGAGCAGTTCTTC.

This clonotype was counted many times. V is TRBV6-2 or TRBV6-3 and J is TRBJ1-5, with D unclear. Germline loops: CDR1 MNHEY, CDR2 SVGEGT. Trimming took 7 bases from V and 0 from J, leaving 13 bases between them. CDR3 size: 15 residues. CDR3 region: CASTGGGYSNQPQHF. The CDR3 DNA is TGTGCCAGCACTGGTGGCGGATATAGCAATCAGCCCCAGCATTTT.

This chain links TRBV10-2 with TRBJ2-2; 9 bases fit TRBD2. This CDR3 region has 17 residues. V trimming: 2 bases; J trimming: 5 bases; junction bases outside the gene matches: 9. Germline values: CDR1 WSHSY, CDR2 SAAADI. DNA of the CDR3: TGCGCCAGCAGTGAGGAGGTGGGACTAGCATGGACCGGGGAGCTGTTTTTT. Encoded protein: CASSEEVGLAWTGELFF.

V gene TRBV27 combines with J gene TRBJ2-7; D may be TRBD2 (5 bases). The CDR3 consists of 14 residues. Trimming removed 3 bases at V and 3 bases at J, with 12 bases between. CDR1 MNHEY and CDR2 SMNVEV come from the germline V gene (reference sequence). CDR3 protein: CASSFRGPLYEQYF. The CDR3 bases are TGTGCCAGCAGTTTCCGCGGGCCCCTCTACGAGCAGTACTTC.

At least ten counts were recorded for this clonotype. J is TRBJ2-5 and V is TRBV20-1, with D perhaps being TRBD1 or TRBD2 (5 bases each). V shed 6 bases and J shed 2 bases, with 16 bases lying between them. Per germline, CDR1 DFQATT and CDR2 SNEGSKA (reference sequence). This CDR3 has 14 residues. This chain's CDR3 is CSARGDGEQETQYF. In nucleotides, the CDR3 is TGCAGTGCGCGAGGGGACGGCGAGCAAGAGACCCAGTACTTC.